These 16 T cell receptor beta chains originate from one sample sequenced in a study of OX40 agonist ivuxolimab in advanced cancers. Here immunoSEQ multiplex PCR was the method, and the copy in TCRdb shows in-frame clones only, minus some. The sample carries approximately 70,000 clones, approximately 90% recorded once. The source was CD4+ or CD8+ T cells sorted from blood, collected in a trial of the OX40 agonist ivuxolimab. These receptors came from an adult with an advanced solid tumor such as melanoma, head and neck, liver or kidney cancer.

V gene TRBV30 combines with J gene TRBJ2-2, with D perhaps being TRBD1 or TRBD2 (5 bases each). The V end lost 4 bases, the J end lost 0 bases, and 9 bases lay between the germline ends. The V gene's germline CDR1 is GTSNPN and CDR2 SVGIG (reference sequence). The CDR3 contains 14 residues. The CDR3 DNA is TGTGCCTGGACCCGGGGCCCGAACACCGGGGAGCTGTTTTTT. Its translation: CAWTRGPNTGELFF.

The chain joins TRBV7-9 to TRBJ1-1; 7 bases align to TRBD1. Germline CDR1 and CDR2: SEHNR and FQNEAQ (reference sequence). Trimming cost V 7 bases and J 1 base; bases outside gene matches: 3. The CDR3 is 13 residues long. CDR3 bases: TGTGCCAGCACTGACAGGGCGAACACTGAAGCTTTCTTT. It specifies CASTDRANTEAFF.

CDR3 DNA sequence: TGTGCCAGCAGCTTGACAGGGGGTCGGAAGCCCCAGCATTTT. It codes for CASSLTGGRKPQHF. V gene TRBV5-8 combines with J gene TRBJ1-5; TRBD1 aligns across 8 bases. CDR1 is SGHTS, CDR2 YDEGEE, per germline. After removal of 1 base from V and 8 bases from J, the junction contained 5 bases not matched to a gene. The CDR3 is made up of 14 amino acids.

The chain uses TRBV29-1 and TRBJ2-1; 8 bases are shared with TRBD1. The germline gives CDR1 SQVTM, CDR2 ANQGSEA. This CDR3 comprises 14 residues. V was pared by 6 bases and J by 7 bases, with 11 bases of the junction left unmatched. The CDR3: CSVASPYRGNEQFF. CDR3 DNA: TGCAGCGTCGCAAGTCCCTACAGGGGGAATGAGCAGTTCTTC.

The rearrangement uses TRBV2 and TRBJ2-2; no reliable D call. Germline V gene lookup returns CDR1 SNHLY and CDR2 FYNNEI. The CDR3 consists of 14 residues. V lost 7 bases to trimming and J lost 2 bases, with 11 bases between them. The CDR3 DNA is TGTGCCAGCATCGGAAACTCTAACACCGGGGAGCTGTTTTTT. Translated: CASIGNSNTGELFF.

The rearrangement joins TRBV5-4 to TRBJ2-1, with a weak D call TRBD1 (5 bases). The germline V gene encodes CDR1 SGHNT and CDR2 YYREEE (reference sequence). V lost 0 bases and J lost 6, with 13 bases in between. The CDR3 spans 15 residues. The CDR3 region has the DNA TGTGCCAGCAGCTTGGGTTATATAGGGGTCAATGAGCAGTTCTTC. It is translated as CASSLGYIGVNEQFF.

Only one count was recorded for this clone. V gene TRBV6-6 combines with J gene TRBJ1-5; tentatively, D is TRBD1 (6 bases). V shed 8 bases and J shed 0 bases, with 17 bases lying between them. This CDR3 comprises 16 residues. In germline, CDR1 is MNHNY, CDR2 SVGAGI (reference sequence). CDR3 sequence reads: CASCSRDNYSNQPQHF. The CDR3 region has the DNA TGTGCCAGCTGCAGCCGGGACAACTATAGCAATCAGCCCCAGCATTTT.

CDR3 in amino acids: CASSLDRNQPQHF. CDR3 nucleotides: TGTGCCAGCAGCTTGGACAGAAATCAGCCCCAGCATTTT. This chain links TRBV11-2 with TRBJ1-5, with D tentatively TRBD1 (6 bases). Germline V CDR1 and CDR2: SGHAT, FQNNGV. This CDR3 contains 13 residues. The V gene lost 3 bases and the J gene lost 4 bases, with 7 bases spanning the gap.

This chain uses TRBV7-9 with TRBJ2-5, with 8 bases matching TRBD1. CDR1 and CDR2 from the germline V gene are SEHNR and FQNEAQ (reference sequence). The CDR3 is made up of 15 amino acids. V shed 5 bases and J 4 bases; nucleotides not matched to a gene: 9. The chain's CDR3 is CASSTGQANGETQYF. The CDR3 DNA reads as TGTGCCAGCAGCACGGGACAGGCCAATGGAGAGACCCAGTACTTC.

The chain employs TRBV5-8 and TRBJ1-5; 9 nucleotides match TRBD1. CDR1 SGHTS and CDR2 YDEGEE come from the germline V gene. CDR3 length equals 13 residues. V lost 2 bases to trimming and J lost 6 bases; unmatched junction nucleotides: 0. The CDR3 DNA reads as TGTGCCAGCAGCTTACAGGGGGCTCAGCCCCAGCATTTT. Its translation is CASSLQGAQPQHF.

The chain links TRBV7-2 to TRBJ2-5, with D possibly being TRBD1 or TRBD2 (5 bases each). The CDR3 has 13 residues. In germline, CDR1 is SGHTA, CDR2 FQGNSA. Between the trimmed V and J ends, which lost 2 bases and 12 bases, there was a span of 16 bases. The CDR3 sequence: CASSLNHPGPKYF. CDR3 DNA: TGTGCCAGCAGCTTAAACCACCCGGGACCAAAGTACTTC.

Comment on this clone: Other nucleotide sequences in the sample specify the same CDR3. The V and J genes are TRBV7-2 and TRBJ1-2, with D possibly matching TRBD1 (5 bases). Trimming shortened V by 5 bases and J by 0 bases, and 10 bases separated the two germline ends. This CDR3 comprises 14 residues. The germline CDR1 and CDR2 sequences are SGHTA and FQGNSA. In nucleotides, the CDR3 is TGTGCCAGCAGCCTGGGACCAGCTAACTATGGCTACACCTTC. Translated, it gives CASSLGPANYGYTF.

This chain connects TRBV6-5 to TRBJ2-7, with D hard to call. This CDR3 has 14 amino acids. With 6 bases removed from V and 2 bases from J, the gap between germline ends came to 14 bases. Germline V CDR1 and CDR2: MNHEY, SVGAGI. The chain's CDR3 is CASRRSVITYEQYF. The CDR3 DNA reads TGTGCCAGCAGACGGTCGGTAATTACCTACGAGCAGTACTTC.

The DNA of the CDR3 is TGTGCCAGCACCATCAGGACTAGCGGGACTCGCACAGATACGCAGTATTTT. It codes for CASTIRTSGTRTDTQYF. The chain links TRBV7-8 to TRBJ2-3, with 12 bases lining up with TRBD2. After removal of 7 bases from V and 1 base from J, the junction contained 9 bases not matched to a gene. Germline CDR1 is SGHVS and CDR2 is FQNEAQ. The CDR3 runs to 17 residues.

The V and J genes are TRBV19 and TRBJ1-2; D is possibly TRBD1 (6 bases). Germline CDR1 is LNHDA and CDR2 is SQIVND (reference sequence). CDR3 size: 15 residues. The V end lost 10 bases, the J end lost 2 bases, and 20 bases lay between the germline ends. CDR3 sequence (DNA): TGTGCCACCACGCGTACTACAGGGTTAAACTATGGCTACACCTTC. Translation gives CATTRTTGLNYGYTF.

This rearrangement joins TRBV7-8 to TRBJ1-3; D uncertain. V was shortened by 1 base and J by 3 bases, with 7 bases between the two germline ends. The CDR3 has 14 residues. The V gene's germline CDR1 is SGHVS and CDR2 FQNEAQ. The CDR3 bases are TGTGCCAGCAGCTTAGAAGGGCATGGAAACACCATATATTTT. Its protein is CASSLEGHGNTIYF. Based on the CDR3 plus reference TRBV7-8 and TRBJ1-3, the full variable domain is GAGVSQSPRYKVAKRGQDVALRCDPISGHVSLFWYQQALGQGPEFLTYFQNEAQLDKSGLPSDRFFAERPEGSVSTLKIQRTQQEDSAVYLCASSLEGHGNTIYFGEGSWLTVV.